One sample yielded the 5 T cell receptor beta chains listed below, sequenced in a study of CXCR3-negative and CXCR3-positive naive CD8 T cells. UMI-tagged TRB cDNA libraries were built via 5' RACE. TCRdb derives one entry per CDR3 protein from the 5' RACE reads, leaving out DNA. Its table records tens of thousands of distinct CDR3 sequences. Study-wide results and limits: CXCR3-positive naive cells had more hydrophobic TRB CDR3s than CXCR3-negative naive cells.

These receptors' targets are unknown. Material for sequencing was naive CXCR3+ CD8+ T cells from blood. Subset reported: CD45RO-CCR7+CD27+CD95- naive CD8+ T cells expressing CXCR3 (TNR3+). The source is a human donor in good health. Some clones in this sample may be carry-over from other donors' samples.

This chain uses TRBV30 with TRBJ1-1; TCRdb's D call of TRBD1 is untestable without DNA. There are 14 residues in the CDR3. Germline loops: CDR1 GTSNPN, CDR2 SVGIG (reference sequence). The CDR3 sequence: CAWNLGQLNTEAFF.

The V and J genes are TRBV7-2 and TRBJ2-7. Germline V lookup: CDR1 SGHTA, CDR2 FQGNSA. CDR3 length equals 11 residues. The CDR3 spells CASSLVYEQYF.

The chain links TRBV29-1 to TRBJ1-1; TCRdb lists TRBD1, though no DNA is available to test this call. There are 14 residues in the CDR3. Germline CDR1 SQVTM, CDR2 ANQGSEA. The CDR3 spells CSVEKGPHDTEAFF.

V is TRBV18 and J is TRBJ2-7. The CDR3 loop spans 12 amino acids. Germline V gene data show CDR1 as KGHSH and CDR2 as LQKENI. The CDR3 spells CASSHRGDEQYF.

V and J are TRBV15 and TRBJ2-1; TCRdb's assignment of TRBD1 cannot be checked, as there is no DNA. CDR1 is LNHNV and CDR2 is YYDKDF in the germline V gene (reference sequence). The CDR3 contains 15 residues. The chain's CDR3 is CATSRRDEGYNEQFF. Supplemented by reference TRBV15 and TRBJ2-1, the full variable domain reads DAMVIQNPRYQVTQFGKPVTLSCSQTLNHNVMYWYQQKSSQAPKLLFHYYDKDFNNEADTPDNFQSRRPNTSFCFLDIRSPGLGDTAMYLCATSRRDEGYNEQFFGPGTRLTVL.